This T cell receptor (beta chain) was retrieved from a study of response to subunit inactivated influenza vaccine. This clonotype was recorded a few times. TCRdb recomputed calls from the RT-PCR reads with MiXCR, one row per CDR3 protein. The sample carries approximately 520,000 distinct CDR3 sequences, about 25% recorded once. Per the germline V gene, CDR1 is ENHRY and CDR2 is SYGVKD. The CDR3 runs 12 residues. V was shortened by 7 bases and J by 0 bases, with 5 bases between the two germline ends. Source: CD4+ T cells sorted from PBMCs, taken 5 to 6 days after vaccination. The sequence came from a man aged 45-65 years who received an inactivated influenza vaccine. V is TRBV10-3 and J is TRBJ2-3; D remains unclear. CDR3 bases: TGTGCCATCAAGACTAGCACAGATACGCAGTATTTT. It is translated as CAIKTSTDTQYF.